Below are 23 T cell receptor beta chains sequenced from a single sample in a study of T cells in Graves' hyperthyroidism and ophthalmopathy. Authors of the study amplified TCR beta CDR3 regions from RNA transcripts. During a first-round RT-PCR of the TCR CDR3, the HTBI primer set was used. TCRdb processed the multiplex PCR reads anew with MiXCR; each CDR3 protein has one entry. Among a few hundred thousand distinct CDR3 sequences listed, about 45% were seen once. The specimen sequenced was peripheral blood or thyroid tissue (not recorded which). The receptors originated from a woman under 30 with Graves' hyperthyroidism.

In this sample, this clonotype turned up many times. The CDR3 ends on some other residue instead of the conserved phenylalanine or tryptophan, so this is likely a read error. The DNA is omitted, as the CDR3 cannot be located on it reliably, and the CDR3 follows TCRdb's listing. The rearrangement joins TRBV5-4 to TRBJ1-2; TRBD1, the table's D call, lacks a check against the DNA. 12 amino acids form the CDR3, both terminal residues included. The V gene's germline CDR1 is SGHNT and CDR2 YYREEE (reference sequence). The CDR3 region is CASSSTGQGLLI.

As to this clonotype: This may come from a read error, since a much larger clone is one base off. The CDR3 sequence: CASFPGTGTYEQHF. Here the CDR3 DNA reads TGTGCCAGCTTCCCTGGGACAGGAACCTACGAGCAGCACTTC. The genes are TRBV25-1 and TRBJ2-7; 8 bases fit TRBD1. The CDR3 sequence is 14 residues long. CDR1 and CDR2 from the germline V gene are MGHDK and SYGVNS.

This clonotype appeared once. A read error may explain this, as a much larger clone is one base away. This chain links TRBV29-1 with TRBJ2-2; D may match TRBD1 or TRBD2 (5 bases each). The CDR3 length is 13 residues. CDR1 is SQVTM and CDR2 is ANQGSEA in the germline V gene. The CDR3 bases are TGCGGCGTGCGAGGGGCGGGCACCGGGGAGCTGTTTTTT. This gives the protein CGVRGAGTGELFF.

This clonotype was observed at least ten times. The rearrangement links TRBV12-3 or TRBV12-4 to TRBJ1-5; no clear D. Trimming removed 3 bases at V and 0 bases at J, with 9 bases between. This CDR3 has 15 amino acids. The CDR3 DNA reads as TGTGCCAGCAGTTTGTGGACGGCTAGCAATCAGCCCCAGCATTTT. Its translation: CASSLWTASNQPQHF.

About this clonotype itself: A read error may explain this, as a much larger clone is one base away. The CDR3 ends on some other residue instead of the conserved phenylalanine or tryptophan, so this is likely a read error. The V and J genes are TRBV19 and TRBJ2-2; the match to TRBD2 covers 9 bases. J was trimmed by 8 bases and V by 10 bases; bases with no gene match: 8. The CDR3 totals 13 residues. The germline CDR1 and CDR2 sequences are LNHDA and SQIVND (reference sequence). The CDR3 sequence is CATCGRASGELFS. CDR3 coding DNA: TGTGCCACCTGCGGGAGGGCCTCGGGGGAGCTGTTTTCT.

CDR3 sequence reads: CSARGGTGTYGYTF. For the CDR3, the DNA is TGCAGTGCTAGGGGCGGGACAGGGACCTATGGCTACACCTTC. The chain combines TRBV20-1 with TRBJ1-2, with 9 bases lining up with TRBD1. The ends lost 3 bases at V and 4 bases at J; junction bases unmatched: 6. This CDR3 spans 14 amino acids. Germline-derived CDR1 and CDR2 are DFQATT and SNEGSKA (reference sequence).

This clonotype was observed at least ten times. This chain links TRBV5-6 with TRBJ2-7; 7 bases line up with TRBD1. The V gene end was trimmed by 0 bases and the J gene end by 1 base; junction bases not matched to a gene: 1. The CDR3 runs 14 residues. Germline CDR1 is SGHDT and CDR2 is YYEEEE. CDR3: CASSLVQGSYEQYF. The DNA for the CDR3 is TGTGCCAGCAGCTTGGTACAGGGGTCCTACGAGCAGTACTTC.

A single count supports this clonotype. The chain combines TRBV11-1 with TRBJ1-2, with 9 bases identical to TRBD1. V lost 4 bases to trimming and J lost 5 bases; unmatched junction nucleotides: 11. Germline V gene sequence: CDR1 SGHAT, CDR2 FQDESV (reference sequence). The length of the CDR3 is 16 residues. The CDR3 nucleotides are TGTGCCAGCAGCTCCGAGGGACAGGGTATGTCTTATGGCTACACCTTC. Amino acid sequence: CASSSEGQGMSYGYTF.

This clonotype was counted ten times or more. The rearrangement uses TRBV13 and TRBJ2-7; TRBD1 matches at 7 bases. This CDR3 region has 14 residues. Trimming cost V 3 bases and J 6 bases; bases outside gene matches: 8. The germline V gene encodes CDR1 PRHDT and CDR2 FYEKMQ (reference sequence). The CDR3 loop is CASSLGRGLGEQYF. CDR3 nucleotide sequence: TGTGCCAGCAGCTTGGGTAGGGGGCTTGGCGAGCAGTACTTC. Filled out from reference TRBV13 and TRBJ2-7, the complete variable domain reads AAGVIQSPRHLIKEKRETATLKCYPIPRHDTVYWYQQGPGQDPQFLISFYEKMQSDKGSIPDRFSAQQFSDYHSELNMSSLELGDSALYFCASSLGRGLGEQYFGPGTRLTVT.

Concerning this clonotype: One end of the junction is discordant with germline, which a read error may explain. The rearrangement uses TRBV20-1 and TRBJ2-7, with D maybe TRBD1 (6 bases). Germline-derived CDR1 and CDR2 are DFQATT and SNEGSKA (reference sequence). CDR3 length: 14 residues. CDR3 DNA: TGCAGTGCTAGAGCGGATGGGGGCGCCTATGAGCAGTACTTC. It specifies CSARADGGAYEQYF.

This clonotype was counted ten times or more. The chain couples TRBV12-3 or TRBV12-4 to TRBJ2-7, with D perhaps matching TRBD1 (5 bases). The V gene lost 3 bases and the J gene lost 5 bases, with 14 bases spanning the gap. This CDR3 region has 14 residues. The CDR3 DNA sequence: TGTGCCAGCAGTTTGACAGAAAGTTGGAACGAGCAGTACTTC. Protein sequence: CASSLTESWNEQYF.

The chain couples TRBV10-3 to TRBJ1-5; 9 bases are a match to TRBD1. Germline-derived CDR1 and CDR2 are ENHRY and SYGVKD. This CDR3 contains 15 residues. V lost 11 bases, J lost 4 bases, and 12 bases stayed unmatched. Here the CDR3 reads CASSEDRGANQPQHF. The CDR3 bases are TGTGCCTCGTCGGAGGACAGGGGAGCGAATCAGCCCCAGCATTTT.

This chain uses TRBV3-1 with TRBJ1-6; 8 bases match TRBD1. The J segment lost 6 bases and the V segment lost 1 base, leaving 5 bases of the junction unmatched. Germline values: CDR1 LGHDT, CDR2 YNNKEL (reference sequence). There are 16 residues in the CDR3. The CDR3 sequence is CASSQGGGQANSPLHF. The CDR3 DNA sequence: TGTGCCAGCAGCCAAGGGGGGGGACAGGCTAATTCACCCCTCCACTTT.

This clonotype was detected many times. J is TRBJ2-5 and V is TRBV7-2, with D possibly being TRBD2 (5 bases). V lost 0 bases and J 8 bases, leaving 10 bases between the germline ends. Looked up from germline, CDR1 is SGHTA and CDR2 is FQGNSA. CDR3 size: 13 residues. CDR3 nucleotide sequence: TGTGCCAGCAGCTTAGCGGGAGCTGTAACCCAGTACTTC. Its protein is CASSLAGAVTQYF.

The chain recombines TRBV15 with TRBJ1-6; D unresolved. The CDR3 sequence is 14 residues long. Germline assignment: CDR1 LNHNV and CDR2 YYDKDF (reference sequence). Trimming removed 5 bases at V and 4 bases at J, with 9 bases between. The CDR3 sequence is CATSPDGYNSPLHF. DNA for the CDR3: TGTGCCACCAGCCCGGATGGTTATAATTCACCCCTCCACTTT. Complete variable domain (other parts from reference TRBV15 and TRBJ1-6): DAMVIQNPRYQVTQFGKPVTLSCSQTLNHNVMYWYQQKSSQAPKLLFHYYDKDFNNEADTPDNFQSRRPNTSFCFLDIRSPGLGDTAMYLCATSPDGYNSPLHFGNGTRLTVT.

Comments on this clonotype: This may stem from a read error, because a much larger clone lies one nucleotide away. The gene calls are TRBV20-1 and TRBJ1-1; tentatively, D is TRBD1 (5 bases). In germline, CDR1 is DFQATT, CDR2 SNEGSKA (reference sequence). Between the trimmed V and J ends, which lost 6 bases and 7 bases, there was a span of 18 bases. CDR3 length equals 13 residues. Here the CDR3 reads CSATGRGISEAFF. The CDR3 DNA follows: TGCAGTGCCACGGGACGGGGAATTAGTGAAGCTTTCTTT.

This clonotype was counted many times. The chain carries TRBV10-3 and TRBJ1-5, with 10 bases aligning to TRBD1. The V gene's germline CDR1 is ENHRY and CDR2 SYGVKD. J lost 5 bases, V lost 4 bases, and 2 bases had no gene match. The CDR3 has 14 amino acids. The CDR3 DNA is TGTGCCATCAGTGGGGACAGGGGACATCAGCCCCAGCATTTT. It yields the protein CAISGDRGHQPQHF.

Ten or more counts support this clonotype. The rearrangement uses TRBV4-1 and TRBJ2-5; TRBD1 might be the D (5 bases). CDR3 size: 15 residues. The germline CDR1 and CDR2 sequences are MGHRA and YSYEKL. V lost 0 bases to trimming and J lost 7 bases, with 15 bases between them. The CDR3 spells CASSQDAAGSRTQYF. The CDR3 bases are TGCGCCAGCAGCCAAGATGCGGCAGGGTCCAGGACCCAGTACTTC.

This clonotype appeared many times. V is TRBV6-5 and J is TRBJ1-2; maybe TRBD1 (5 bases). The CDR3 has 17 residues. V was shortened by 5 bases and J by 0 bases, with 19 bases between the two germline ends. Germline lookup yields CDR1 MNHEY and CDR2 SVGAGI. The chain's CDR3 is CASSEVGPGAPNYGYTF. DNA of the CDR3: TGTGCCAGCAGTGAAGTGGGTCCCGGGGCCCCTAACTATGGCTACACCTTC.

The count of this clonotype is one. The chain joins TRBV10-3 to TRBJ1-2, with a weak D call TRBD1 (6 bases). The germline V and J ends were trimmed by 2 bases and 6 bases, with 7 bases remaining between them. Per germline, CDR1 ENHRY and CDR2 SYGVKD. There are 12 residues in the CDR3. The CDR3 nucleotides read TGTGCCATCAGTGAGAGGGGGAATGGCTACACCTTC. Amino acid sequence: CAISERGNGYTF.

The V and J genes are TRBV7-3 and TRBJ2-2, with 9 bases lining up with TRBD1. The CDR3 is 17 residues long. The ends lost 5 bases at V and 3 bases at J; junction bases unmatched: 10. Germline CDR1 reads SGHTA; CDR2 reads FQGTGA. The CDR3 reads CASSPHPGQGYTGELFF. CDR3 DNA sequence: TGTGCCAGCAGCCCCCACCCGGGACAGGGTTACACCGGGGAGCTGTTTTTT.

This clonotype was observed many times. CDR3 sequence: CASSPPGTSTGELFF. In nucleotides, the CDR3 is TGTGCCAGCAGCCCACCAGGGACCTCGACCGGGGAGCTGTTTTTT. The chain carries TRBV7-9 and TRBJ2-2; either TRBD1 or TRBD2 may fit D (5 bases each). Germline assignment: CDR1 SEHNR and CDR2 FQNEAQ (reference sequence). CDR3 size: 15 residues. V was cut by 5 bases and J by 5 bases, with 15 bases left in between.

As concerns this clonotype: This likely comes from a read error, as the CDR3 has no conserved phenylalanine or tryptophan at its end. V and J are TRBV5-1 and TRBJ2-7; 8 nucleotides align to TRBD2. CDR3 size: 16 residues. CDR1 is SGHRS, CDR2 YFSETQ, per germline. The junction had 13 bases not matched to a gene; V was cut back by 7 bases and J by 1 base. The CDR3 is CASGPGLAGLSYEQYL. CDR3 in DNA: TGCGCCAGCGGCCCTGGACTAGCTGGTTTATCCTACGAGCAGTACTTA.